These 15 T cell receptor beta chains originate from one sample sequenced in a study of shared clonotypes between healthy human individuals. TCRdb's copy holds only in-frame clones and misses some; the assay was immunoSEQ multiplex PCR. The table records 650,000 to 750,000 clones, 60% to 80% of them present only once. The sequencing sample was made of memory CD4+ T cells sorted from blood. Subset indicated: CD45RA-negative fraction. All receptors come from a woman in her 30s in good health.

Only a few counts were recorded for this clone. This sequence joins TRBV7-8 and TRBJ2-6; tentatively, D is TRBD2 (6 bases). This CDR3 spans 19 amino acids. Germline V lookup: CDR1 SGHVS, CDR2 FQNEAQ. V was clipped by 0 bases and J by 2 bases, with 17 bases between them. CDR3 in amino acids: CASSLARWGEVPGANVLTF. The CDR3 DNA is TGTGCCAGCAGCTTAGCCAGGTGGGGGGAGGTCCCTGGGGCCAACGTCCTGACTTTC.

The rearrangement joins TRBV27 to TRBJ1-1; maybe TRBD1 (5 bases). Germline-derived CDR1 and CDR2 are MNHEY and SMNVEV (reference sequence). The CDR3 has 12 residues. V lost 8 bases and J 1 base, leaving 8 bases between the germline ends. The CDR3 nucleotides read TGTGCCAGCGGCGACAGGAACACTGAAGCTTTCTTT. It codes for CASGDRNTEAFF.

With regard to this clone: One junction end disagrees with the germline gene, perhaps due to a read error. This sequence joins TRBV4-1 and TRBJ2-7; no reliable D call. Germline V CDR1 and CDR2: MGHRA, YSYEKL. The CDR3 consists of 10 residues. CDR3 sequence: CASSQASPDF. The CDR3 bases are TGCGCCAGCAGCCAAGCGTCCCCGGACTTC.

The chain recombines TRBV5-1 with TRBJ2-5; D is perhaps TRBD1 (6 bases). The CDR3 covers 15 residues. Between the trimmed V and J ends, which lost 4 bases and 5 bases, there was a span of 18 bases. CDR1 is SGHRS and CDR2 is YFSETQ in the germline V gene. CDR3 sequence (DNA): TGCGCCAGCAGCCTATTGGGGGCTCGCGAGGAGACCCAGTACTTC. This codes for CASSLLGAREETQYF.

V gene TRBV19 combines with J gene TRBJ1-2; D is perhaps TRBD1 (5 bases). CDR1 is LNHDA, CDR2 SQIVND, per germline (reference sequence). V was cut by 5 bases and J by 2 bases, with 18 bases left in between. The CDR3 has 16 amino acids. This chain's CDR3 is CASSAPTGSTNYGYTF. The CDR3 DNA reads as TGTGCCAGTAGTGCTCCAACAGGTTCAACAAACTATGGCTACACCTTC.

The chain is built from TRBV5-6 and TRBJ2-1; TRBD2 agrees at 8 bases. CDR1 is SGHDT, CDR2 YYEEEE, per germline. V lost 1 base and J lost 0; bases outside the gene matches: 3. The CDR3 is made up of 16 amino acids. DNA for the CDR3: TGTGCCAGCAGCTTGCCGGGAGGGCCCTCCTACAATGAGCAGTTCTTC. Amino acids: CASSLPGGPSYNEQFF.

The V and J genes are TRBV5-1 and TRBJ2-2; D call uncertain. The V end was cut by 0 bases, the J end by 4 bases, with 7 bases between. The CDR3 is 14 residues long. Germline values: CDR1 SGHRS, CDR2 YFSETQ. CDR3 region: CASSLGEITGELFF. The CDR3 region has the DNA TGCGCCAGCAGCTTGGGGGAAATCACCGGGGAGCTGTTTTTT.

The rearrangement joins TRBV2 to TRBJ2-7, with a weak D call TRBD2 (5 bases). CDR3 length: 14 amino acids. CDR1 SNHLY and CDR2 FYNNEI come from the germline V gene. Trimming shortened V by 6 bases and J by 3 bases, and 15 bases separated the two germline ends. The CDR3 coding sequence is TGTGCCAGCAGGGAAACGGGGTTGGGCTACGAGCAGTACTTC. Amino acids: CASRETGLGYEQYF.

Comment on this clone: The same CDR3 arises from other DNA sequences in this sample as well. The chain recombines TRBV30 with TRBJ2-3; the D gene is possibly TRBD2 (6 bases). CDR1 is GTSNPN, CDR2 SVGIG, per germline (reference sequence). V lost 0 bases and J lost 5, with 6 bases in between. This CDR3 is built from 12 residues. The CDR3 reads CAWSVAGDTQYF. The CDR3 DNA follows: TGTGCCTGGAGTGTAGCGGGAGATACGCAGTATTTT.

The chain carries TRBV5-1 and TRBJ1-2; D unclear. CDR1 and CDR2 (germline): SGHRS, YFSETQ. Deletions cut 1 base from V and 8 bases from J, with 9 bases between. The CDR3 consists of 12 residues. CDR3 in amino acids: CASSLPGYGYTF. CDR3 DNA: TGCGCCAGCAGCTTGCCTGGGTACGGCTACACCTTC.

This clone has only one observation. V is TRBV6-6 and J is TRBJ1-3, with D hard to call. This CDR3 region has 13 residues. CDR1 is MNHNY and CDR2 is SVGAGI in the germline V gene (reference sequence). Deletions cut 7 bases from V and 3 bases from J, with 10 bases between. The CDR3 loop is CASIATGGNTIYF. The CDR3 coding sequence is TGTGCCAGCATTGCGACGGGTGGAAACACCATATATTTT.

A few counts support this clone. The chain links TRBV9 to TRBJ1-1; tentative D call: TRBD1 (5 bases). V was cut by 0 bases and J by 6 bases, with 21 bases left in between. The CDR3 totals 17 residues. Germline lookup yields CDR1 SGDLS and CDR2 YYNGEE. The CDR3 DNA reads as TGTGCCAGCAGCGTAGGAGCCGCCTCCGGGGCGCTGGCTGAAGCTTTCTTT. It is translated as CASSVGAASGALAEAFF. The variable domain in full, completed from reference TRBV9 and TRBJ1-1, reads DSGVTQTPKHLITATGQRVTLRCSPRSGDLSVYWYQQSLDQGLQFLIQYYNGEERAKGNILERFSAQQFPDLHSELNLSSLELGDSALYFCASSVGAASGALAEAFFGQGTRLTVV.

The V and J genes are TRBV11-2 and TRBJ2-5; 10 bases map to TRBD1. V dropped 4 bases and J dropped 4; count of bases not matched to a gene: 6. CDR1 is SGHAT and CDR2 is FQNNGV in the germline V gene. This CDR3 contains 15 residues. The CDR3 coding sequence is TGTGCCAGCAGCTCCCGGACAGGGGGAGGAGAGACCCAGTACTTC. It codes for CASSSRTGGGETQYF.

The J gene is TRBJ2-1, the V gene TRBV5-1; TRBD2 might be the D (6 bases). Trimming stripped 4 bases from V and 1 base from J, with 12 bases between. The CDR3 runs 15 residues. The germline V gene encodes CDR1 SGHRS and CDR2 YFSETQ. The CDR3 protein is CASSTGSSSYNEQFF. The CDR3, as DNA: TGCGCCAGCAGCACCGGGAGTTCTTCCTACAATGAGCAGTTCTTC.

The chain couples TRBV5-1 to TRBJ2-3, with D possibly being TRBD2 (5 bases). CDR1 is SGHRS, CDR2 YFSETQ, per germline. The CDR3 extends over 14 amino acids. The V end lost 0 bases, the J end lost 1 base, and 6 bases lay between the germline ends. CDR3 nucleotides: TGCGCCAGCAGCTTGGCGCGGGGCACAGATACGCAGTATTTT. Translating gives CASSLARGTDTQYF.